These 24 T cell receptor beta chains were all obtained from the same sample, sequenced in a study of cytomegalovirus exposure and HLA in healthy donors. PCR involved 60 Vbeta and 13 Jbeta primers. Profiling relied on immunoSEQ multiplex PCR, and the TCRdb table lists in-frame clones only, not all of them. This sample has some 140,000 clones; 55% to 75% occur once, and the top ten carry 4.2%. The sequencing input was PBMCs. Receptors originate from a man aged 45-65 years in good health and CMV-seropositive.

This chain joins TRBV7-6 and TRBJ1-5, with a weak D call TRBD1 (5 bases). V lost 0 bases and J 8 bases, leaving 8 bases between the germline ends. CDR3 length equals 13 residues. Looked up from germline, CDR1 is SGHVS and CDR2 is FNYEAQ. This chain's CDR3 is CASSLARGEPQHF. In nucleotides, the CDR3 is TGTGCCAGCAGCTTAGCGCGGGGGGAGCCCCAGCATTTT.

CDR3 coding DNA: TGCGCCAGCAGCCCCTCCCCGACAGGGCAGCCCCAGCATTTT. As protein: CASSPSPTGQPQHF. The chain uses TRBV4-3 and TRBJ1-5; TRBD1 aligns across 7 bases. V lost 4 bases to trimming and J lost 7 bases; unmatched junction nucleotides: 7. Germline V lookup: CDR1 LGHNA, CDR2 YSLEER. CDR3 size: 14 residues.

This chain links TRBV25-1 with TRBJ2-1; 8 positions agree with TRBD1. CDR1 and CDR2 (germline): MGHDK, SYGVNS. The V segment lost 3 bases and the J segment 4 bases; nucleotides outside the gene matches: 8. The CDR3 covers 16 residues. DNA of the CDR3: TGTGCCAGCAGTGACCCGGGGGACAGGAGATACAATGAGCAGTTCTTC. This translates into CASSDPGDRRYNEQFF.

The V gene is TRBV28, the J gene TRBJ2-2, with 9 bases identical to TRBD2. The CDR3 is made up of 18 amino acids. The V gene's germline CDR1 is MDHEN and CDR2 SYDVKM. Trimming took 7 bases from V and 5 from J; bases not matched to a gene: 17. The CDR3: CASTYVRGGSGRTGELFF. CDR3 nucleotide sequence: TGTGCCAGCACCTATGTAAGGGGTGGTAGCGGGAGAACCGGGGAGCTGTTTTTT. The full variable domain, rest sourced from reference TRBV28 and TRBJ2-2, is DVKVTQSSRYLVKRTGEKVFLECVQDMDHENMFWYRQDPGLGLRLIYFSYDVKMKEKGDIPEGYSVSREKKERFSLILESASTNQTSMYLCASTYVRGGSGRTGELFFGEGSRLTVL.

This clone was picked up one time. CDR3: CASSLSEDQYF. In nucleotides, the CDR3 is TGTGCCAGCAGCTTATCGGAGGACCAGTACTTC. The V call is TRBV7-2, the J call TRBJ2-5; tentatively, D is TRBD2 (5 bases). In germline, CDR1 is SGHTA, CDR2 FQGNSA. Trimming shortened V by 2 bases and J by 10 bases, and 8 bases separated the two germline ends. The CDR3 contains 11 residues.

In this sample, this clone turned up once. V is TRBV6-6 and J is TRBJ1-2; D uncertain. The germline V gene has CDR1 MNHNY and CDR2 SVGAGI (reference sequence). The V end lost 3 bases, the J end lost 5 bases, and 10 bases lay between the germline ends. This CDR3 has 13 amino acids. CDR3 loop: CASSYIQYYGYTF. The CDR3 DNA reads TGTGCCAGCAGTTATATACAGTATTATGGCTACACCTTC.

The rearrangement joins TRBV5-6 to TRBJ2-3; D possibly corresponds to TRBD2 (6 bases). The ends were cut back, 2 bases at V and 4 bases at J, with 17 bases in the middle. CDR3 length: 16 amino acids. CDR1 is SGHDT and CDR2 is YYEEEE in the germline V gene. The CDR3: CASSLRGGAKADTQYF. CDR3 in DNA: TGTGCCAGCAGCTTACGCGGCGGGGCGAAGGCAGATACGCAGTATTTT. Full variable domain (rest looked up from reference TRBV5-6 and TRBJ2-3): DAGVTQSPTHLIKTRGQQVTLRCSPKSGHDTVSWYQQALGQGPQFIFQYYEEEERQRGNFPDRFSGHQFPNYSSELNVNALLLGDSALYLCASSLRGGAKADTQYFGPGTRLTVL.

The chain links TRBV10-2 to TRBJ2-6; D is ambiguous. V gave up 6 bases and J gave up 2 bases, with 11 bases separating them. Germline assignment: CDR1 WSHSY and CDR2 SAAADI. The CDR3 is made up of 15 amino acids. This chain's CDR3 is CASSPRQAGANVLTF. The CDR3 DNA reads TGCGCCAGCAGCCCACGACAAGCTGGGGCCAACGTCCTGACTTTC.

The chain combines TRBV6-6 with TRBJ2-3, with 11 positions matching TRBD1. Trimming removed 3 bases from V and 8 bases from J; junction bases left unmatched: 7. This CDR3 region has 15 residues. CDR1 is MNHNY, CDR2 SVGAGI, per germline (reference sequence). The CDR3, as DNA: TGTGCCAGCAGTTATTCGGGACAGGGGGAGCTTACGCAGTATTTT. Amino acid sequence: CASSYSGQGELTQYF.

The chain carries TRBV9 and TRBJ2-3, with TRBD2 matching 8 bases. This CDR3 has 15 residues. J gave up 3 bases and V 4 bases, and 7 bases lay outside the gene matches. Germline V gene data show CDR1 as SGDLS and CDR2 as YYNGEE. The CDR3, as DNA: TGTGCCAGCAGCCCCACGGGGGGGCGGACAGATACGCAGTATTTT. This sequence encodes CASSPTGGRTDTQYF.

The DNA for the CDR3 is TGTGCCAGCTCACCGATGCGATCCGGGGGAGAGGGAGAGACCCAGTACTTC. Protein sequence: CASSPMRSGGEGETQYF. The J gene is TRBJ2-5, the V gene TRBV18, with a tentative D call TRBD2 (6 bases). The germline V gene encodes CDR1 KGHSH and CDR2 LQKENI. V lost 3 bases and J lost 4, with 21 bases in between. There are 17 residues in the CDR3.

The V call is TRBV18, the J call TRBJ2-7; possible D gene TRBD1, 6 bases. Germline CDR1 is KGHSH and CDR2 is LQKENI. This CDR3 spans 17 amino acids. V was trimmed by 3 bases and J by 1 base, leaving 19 bases between them. The CDR3 spells CASSPSQQGRASYEQYF. The CDR3 DNA sequence: TGTGCCAGCTCACCCTCCCAACAGGGAAGGGCTTCCTACGAGCAGTACTTC.

V and J are TRBV27 and TRBJ2-7, with 9 bases aligning to TRBD1. The CDR3 loop spans 15 amino acids. The V segment lost 3 bases and the J segment 4 bases; nucleotides outside the gene matches: 7. Germline CDR1 MNHEY, CDR2 SMNVEV (reference sequence). The chain's CDR3 is CASSLAGQGKYEQYF. CDR3 in DNA: TGTGCCAGCAGTTTGGCCGGACAGGGGAAATACGAGCAGTACTTC.

The table lists this clone with a few counts. The chain carries TRBV4-3 and TRBJ2-1, with a tentative D call TRBD2 (6 bases). CDR1 LGHNA and CDR2 YSLEER come from the germline V gene. The CDR3 length is 16 residues. The V end was cut by 0 bases, the J end by 3 bases, with 12 bases between. The CDR3 reads CASSQDGAGIYNEQFF. DNA for the CDR3: TGCGCCAGCAGCCAAGATGGCGCGGGGATCTACAATGAGCAGTTCTTC.

This clone was recorded a few times. The rearrangement uses TRBV29-1 and TRBJ2-7; unclear D gene. The germline gives CDR1 SQVTM, CDR2 ANQGSEA. This CDR3 spans 12 amino acids. V was pared by 4 bases and J by 2 bases, with 9 bases between. The CDR3 DNA is TGCAGCGTTGGCGCGGATCCCTACGAGCAGTACTTC. This encodes CSVGADPYEQYF.

The V call is TRBV27, the J call TRBJ2-1, with 8 positions matching TRBD1. Germline CDR1 MNHEY, CDR2 SMNVEV (reference sequence). The CDR3 loop spans 16 amino acids. J lost 2 bases, V lost 4 bases, and 7 bases had no gene match. This CDR3 reads CASSSPDRGAYNEQFF. The CDR3 region has the DNA TGTGCCAGCAGTTCACCCGACAGGGGCGCCTACAATGAGCAGTTCTTC.

The rearrangement links TRBV7-8 to TRBJ1-1, with 7 bases matching TRBD1. V lost 0 bases, J lost 4 bases, and 5 bases stayed unmatched. CDR3 length: 15 residues. CDR1 is SGHVS, CDR2 FQNEAQ, per germline. The CDR3: CASSLARDRSTEAFF. The CDR3 DNA reads as TGTGCCAGCAGCTTAGCAAGGGACAGAAGCACTGAAGCTTTCTTT. Full variable domain (remainder filled in from reference TRBV7-8 and TRBJ1-1): GAGVSQSPRYKVAKRGQDVALRCDPISGHVSLFWYQQALGQGPEFLTYFQNEAQLDKSGLPSDRFFAERPEGSVSTLKIQRTQQEDSAVYLCASSLARDRSTEAFFGQGTRLTVV.

This clone was seen a few times. The chain couples TRBV5-1 to TRBJ1-3; D is uncertain. Trimming took off 7 bases at V and 0 bases at J, with 11 bases between the two ends. CDR1 SGHRS and CDR2 YFSETQ come from the germline V gene. This CDR3 is built from 14 residues. The CDR3 nucleotides read TGCGCCAGCCGTGAACTGAGCTCTGGAAACACCATATATTTT. It codes for CASRELSSGNTIYF. The full variable domain, its missing parts supplied by reference TRBV5-1 and TRBJ1-3, is KAGVTQTPRYLIKTRGQQVTLSCSPISGHRSVSWYQQTPGQGLQFLFEYFSETQRNKGNFPGRFSGRQFSNSRSEMNVSTLELGDSALYLCASRELSSGNTIYFGEGSWLTVV.

With respect to this clone: Distinct nucleotide sequences in the sample also encode this CDR3. V gene TRBV21-1 combines with J gene TRBJ1-5; the table's D call, TRBD1, was not checked against the DNA. TRBV21-1 is an annotated pseudogene. This CDR3 is 15 amino acids long. In DNA, the CDR3 is TGTGCCAGTAACCTTAACAGAAGTCAGAGTCAGCCCCAGCATTTT. Its translation: CASNLNRSQSQPQHF.

This clone was seen a handful of times. J is TRBJ1-2 and V is TRBV4-3; 11 nucleotides line up with TRBD1. V lost 0 bases and J lost 5; bases outside the gene matches: 5. Germline CDR1 LGHNA, CDR2 YSLEER. This CDR3 is built from 16 residues. The chain's CDR3 is CASSQDLDRGLYGYTF. The CDR3 nucleotides read TGCGCCAGCAGCCAAGATCTGGACAGGGGGCTTTATGGCTACACCTTC.

The chain has TRBV7-9 and TRBJ1-2, with 10 bases identical to TRBD1. CDR3 length: 16 residues. The germline gives CDR1 SEHNR, CDR2 FQNEAQ (reference sequence). Germline trimming cut 5 bases from V and 8 bases from J; bases unmatched to any gene: 14. The CDR3 loop reads CASSAGTGAPLGGYTF. In nucleotides, the CDR3 is TGTGCCAGCAGCGCCGGGACAGGGGCCCCCTTAGGCGGCTACACCTTC. Combining the CDR3 with reference TRBV7-9 and TRBJ1-2 gives the whole variable domain DTGVSQNPRHKITKRGQNVTFRCDPISEHNRLYWYRQTLGQGPEFLTYFQNEAQLEKSRLLSDRFSAERPKGSFSTLEIQRTEQGDSAMYLCASSAGTGAPLGGYTFGSGTRLTVV.

Only one count was recorded for this clone. The chain carries TRBV11-3 and TRBJ2-1, with D perhaps TRBD1 (6 bases). Per germline, CDR1 SGHNT and CDR2 YENEEA. This CDR3 is 16 amino acids long. V was shortened by 2 bases and J by 7 bases, with 18 bases between the two germline ends. CDR3 in amino acids: CASSLNRVRVRNEQFF. The CDR3 region has the DNA TGTGCCAGCAGCTTAAACAGGGTACGGGTAAGGAATGAGCAGTTCTTC.

This clone was counted between two and nine times. The CDR3 loop is CASSLTQKTYHEQFF. CDR3 DNA sequence: TGTGCCAGCAGTCTAACTCAGAAGACATATCATGAGCAGTTCTTC. The genes are TRBV6-5 and TRBJ2-1; D unresolved. The V gene lost 5 bases and the J gene lost 8 bases, with 19 bases spanning the gap. The CDR3 sequence is 15 residues long. Per the germline V gene, CDR1 is MNHEY and CDR2 is SVGAGI.

This clone showed up just a few times. The chain links TRBV7-9 to TRBJ2-1; tentatively, D is TRBD2 (6 bases). Trimming left V 3 bases short and J 4 bases short, with 10 bases between. Germline loops: CDR1 SEHNR, CDR2 FQNEAQ (reference sequence). The CDR3 consists of 14 residues. This CDR3 is CASSLGLAYNEQFF. The CDR3 region has the DNA TGTGCCAGCAGCTTGGGGCTAGCGTACAATGAGCAGTTCTTC. The full variable domain, in which reference TRBV7-9 and TRBJ2-1 provide the parts outside the CDR3, is DTGVSQNPRHKITKRGQNVTFRCDPISEHNRLYWYRQTLGQGPEFLTYFQNEAQLEKSRLLSDRFSAERPKGSFSTLEIQRTEQGDSAMYLCASSLGLAYNEQFFGPGTRLTVL.